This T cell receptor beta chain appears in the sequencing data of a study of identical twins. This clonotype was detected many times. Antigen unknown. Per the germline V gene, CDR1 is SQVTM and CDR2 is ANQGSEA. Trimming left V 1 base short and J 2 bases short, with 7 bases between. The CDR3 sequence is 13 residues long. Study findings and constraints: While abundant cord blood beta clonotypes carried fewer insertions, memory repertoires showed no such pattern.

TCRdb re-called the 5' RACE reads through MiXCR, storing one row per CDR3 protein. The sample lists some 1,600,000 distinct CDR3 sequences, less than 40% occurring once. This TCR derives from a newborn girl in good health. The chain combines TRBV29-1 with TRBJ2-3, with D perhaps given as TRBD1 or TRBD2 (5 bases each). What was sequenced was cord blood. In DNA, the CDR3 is TGCAGCGTTGAAGGGGACCACACAGATACGCAGTATTTT. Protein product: CSVEGDHTDTQYF.